A single sample is the source of the 10 T cell receptor beta chains below, sequenced in a study of shared clonotypes between healthy human individuals. The naive CD8 subset, CD45RO-negative cells positively selected for CCR7, excluded terminally differentiated effector memory CD45RA+ cells. Assay used: immunoSEQ multiplex PCR; TCRdb lists only in-frame clones, some missing. The sample lists about 2.1 million clones, about 93% occurring once. The sample was naive CD8+ T cells from PBMCs. The receptors stem from a man aged 18 to 30 in good health. Some clones in this sample may be carry-over from other donors' samples.

The table lists this clone with a few counts. V is TRBV29-1 and J is TRBJ1-5; D is perhaps TRBD1 (6 bases). V was pared by 2 bases and J by 12 bases, with 14 bases between. This CDR3 is 12 amino acids long. The V gene's germline CDR1 is SQVTM and CDR2 ANQGSEA. Here the CDR3 reads CSVESGDAHQHF. The CDR3 DNA follows: TGCAGCGTTGAATCAGGGGATGCTCACCAGCATTTT.

Worth noting for this clone: This sample also contains other DNA sequences that code for the same CDR3. J is TRBJ2-7 and V is TRBV20-1; a possible D gene is TRBD1 (5 bases). Germline V lookup: CDR1 DFQATT, CDR2 SNEGSKA (reference sequence). Trimming pared 3 bases from V and 3 bases from J, leaving 6 bases between. This CDR3 has 11 amino acids. The CDR3 is CSARQGYEQYF. As DNA, the CDR3 is TGCAGTGCTAGGCAGGGCTACGAGCAGTACTTC.

CDR3 sequence reads: CASSYMPAGTDTQYF. CDR3 DNA: TGTGCCAGCAGTTATATGCCTGCCGGCACAGATACGCAGTATTTT. This chain uses TRBV6-5 with TRBJ2-3; D is unresolved. CDR3 length: 15 amino acids. From germline, CDR1 is MNHEY and CDR2 SVGAGI. The V gene lost 3 bases and the J gene lost 1 base, with 11 bases spanning the gap.

CDR3 DNA: TGTGCCAGCAGCCACGGACTAAGAGACGTGGAGACCCAGTACTTC. It yields the protein CASSHGLRDVETQYF. This rearrangement joins TRBV6-5 to TRBJ2-5; tentatively, D is TRBD2 (6 bases). The ends were cut back, 6 bases at V and 5 bases at J, with 19 bases in the middle. The CDR3 has 15 amino acids. The germline V gene has CDR1 MNHEY and CDR2 SVGAGI.

The rearrangement uses TRBV28 and TRBJ1-5; 8 bases match TRBD1. Per germline, CDR1 MDHEN and CDR2 SYDVKM. V was clipped by 6 bases and J by 0 bases; unmatched bases: 16. The CDR3 is 19 residues long. The CDR3 here is CASRPRQGQFGYSNQPQHF. CDR3 DNA sequence: TGTGCCAGCAGGCCAAGACAGGGGCAGTTTGGGTATAGCAATCAGCCCCAGCATTTT.

The chain employs TRBV13 and TRBJ1-1; TRBD1 might be the D (5 bases). Germline V lookup: CDR1 PRHDT, CDR2 FYEKMQ (reference sequence). V shed 0 bases and J shed 1 base, with 12 bases lying between them. The CDR3 extends over 16 amino acids. CDR3 protein: CASSLGPGVKNTEAFF. The CDR3 coding sequence is TGTGCCAGCAGCTTAGGCCCGGGGGTAAAGAACACTGAAGCTTTCTTT.

The J gene is TRBJ2-3, the V gene TRBV5-1, with D perhaps TRBD1 (6 bases). CDR1 and CDR2 from the germline V gene are SGHRS and YFSETQ. V was trimmed by 4 bases and J by 0 bases, leaving 15 bases between them. This CDR3 spans 16 amino acids. The CDR3 coding sequence is TGCGCCAGCAGCGGGGGCCTTTCCACTAGCACAGATACGCAGTATTTT. Protein sequence: CASSGGLSTSTDTQYF.

V usage is TRBV7-9 and J usage is TRBJ2-7; D is possibly TRBD1 (6 bases). CDR1 is SEHNR, CDR2 FQNEAQ, per germline (reference sequence). This CDR3 comprises 14 residues. Between the trimmed V and J ends, which lost 4 bases and 2 bases, there was a span of 12 bases. The CDR3 DNA sequence: TGTGCCAGCAGCTCGAGACGGGACACCTACGAGCAGTACTTC. Protein sequence: CASSSRRDTYEQYF.

This chain uses TRBV7-9 with TRBJ2-2; possibly TRBD1 for D (6 bases). The CDR3 is made up of 16 amino acids. With 1 base removed from V and 3 bases from J, the gap between germline ends came to 12 bases. The germline gives CDR1 SEHNR, CDR2 FQNEAQ (reference sequence). The CDR3 protein is CASSLDVDRYTGELFF. The CDR3 nucleotides read TGTGCCAGCAGCTTAGATGTGGACAGATACACCGGGGAGCTGTTTTTT.

The rearrangement links TRBV6-5 to TRBJ2-7; D perhaps matches TRBD2 (6 bases). CDR3 length equals 16 residues. CDR1 MNHEY and CDR2 SVGAGI come from the germline V gene. The V and J ends lost 0 bases and 2 bases respectively, with 14 bases between them. This CDR3 reads CASSYSLARGTYEQYF. The DNA for the CDR3 is TGTGCCAGCAGTTACTCCCTGGCGCGGGGAACCTACGAGCAGTACTTC.